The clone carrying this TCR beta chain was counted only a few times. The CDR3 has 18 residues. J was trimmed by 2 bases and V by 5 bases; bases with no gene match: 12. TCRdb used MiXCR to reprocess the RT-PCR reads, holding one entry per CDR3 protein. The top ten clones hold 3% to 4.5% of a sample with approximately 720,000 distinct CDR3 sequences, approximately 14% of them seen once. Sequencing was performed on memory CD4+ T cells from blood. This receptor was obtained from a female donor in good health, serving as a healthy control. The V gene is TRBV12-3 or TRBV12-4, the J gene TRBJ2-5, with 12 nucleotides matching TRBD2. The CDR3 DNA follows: TGTGCCAGCAGTGGCGGGACTAGCGGGTCAGACCGACAAGAGACCCAGTACTTC. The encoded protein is CASSGGTSGSDRQETQYF.